This T cell receptor (beta chain) appears in the sequencing data of a study of cytomegalovirus exposure and HLA in healthy donors (dated by TCRdb to the late 2010s). General notes on the study: According to a later analysis, the approximately 120 validation repertoires were produced on the same platform as the roughly 600 repertoires of the first cohort. Besides the first cohort of around 670 subjects, a separate validation cohort made up of some 110 different subjects was used. The study combined high-throughput TCR immunosequencing, statistical association of individual TCRs with disease status, and machine learning to predict cytomegalovirus infection status. The study was designed to test whether signatures of past pathogen exposure could be identified by cataloging public T cell receptors.

In regard to this clone: Its antigen is not yet known. Base qualities are not provided; no much larger clone lies one nucleotide away.

Library creation used the immunoSEQ multiplex PCR assay. In the original analysis: A statistical classification framework was built for diagnosing cytomegalovirus status from the catalog of TCR beta chain sequences. The clones in this table, taken by TCRdb from immuneACCESS, are in-frame only. Not every clone is retained; where verified, under half of the shortfall comes from an unresolved V gene, and the cause of the rest is unknown. V, J and clone size are taken as reported in that table, and D and trimming were inferred from the DNA itself. For this sample the table gives around 350,000 clones, of which just over 85% were detected only once. Roughly 0.8% of the sample is taken by the ten largest. The CDR3, from cysteine to phenylalanine, totals 16 residues. Only the CDR3 portion is preserved as DNA: 48 bases, with reading frame beginning at the first base. The germline V gene sets CDR1 to SGHTA and CDR2 to FQGNSA. After removal of 4 bases from V and 1 base from J, the junction retains 5 bases not matched to a gene.

Here is what the overall study found, with its caveats: A later analysis lacked HLA typing for the validation cohort, so it scored co-occurrence in that cohort across all 120 repertoires. Most TCR sequences were observed very rarely across donors, whereas some public TCRs were present in many individuals. Of the cluster scores, 85% to 95% were above 0 in a later analysis, which found that TCRs clustered in the first cohort also tended to co-occur in the 120 validation repertoires. It was suggested by the authors that the approach could potentially be generalized to other disease states and immunological phenotypes. In vitro tests confirmed that three of the cytomegalovirus-associated TCR beta chains recognize cytomegalovirus antigens. The study listed 164 TCR beta chains as associated with cytomegalovirus. The classifier was reported to diagnose cytomegalovirus status with high specificity and sensitivity in both the original cohort and the validation cohort.

Donors formed part of the validation cohort, which comprised 120 subjects and was distinct from the first cohort of under 750 subjects. The receptor comes from a woman younger than 30 in good health and CMV-seronegative. The V and J genes are TRBV7-2 and TRBJ2-3; TRBD2 lines up with 10 middle nucleotides. The sequencing sample was made of PBMCs. CDR3 reads: CASSSTGTSGTDTQYF. In nucleotide form, the sequence is TGTGCCAGCAGCTCCACCGGGACTAGCGGCACAGATACGCAGTATTTT.